The 2 T cell receptor beta chains in this list originate from one sample, sequenced in a study of blood T cell repertoires in COVID-19. Sequencing was performed with immunoSEQ multiplex PCR; in TCRdb, only in-frame clones are kept and a portion is missing. The sample carries 50,000 to 75,000 clones, around 80% recorded once. The sample consisted of peripheral blood. These receptors all stem from a man between 60 and 75 years old with acute or convalescent COVID-19.

The chain uses TRBV2 and TRBJ1-4, with D unclear. The germline gives CDR1 SNHLY, CDR2 FYNNEI. CDR3 length: 13 residues. V lost 7 bases and J 8 bases, leaving 14 bases between the germline ends. The CDR3 bases are TGTGCCAGCACTGAGACCGGGAGGGAAAAACTGTTTTTT. As protein: CASTETGREKLFF.

The V call is TRBV6-1, the J call TRBJ2-3, with D perhaps TRBD2 (6 bases). The V end lost 0 bases, the J end lost 0 bases, and 10 bases lay between the germline ends. Germline CDR1 is MNHNS and CDR2 is SASEGT. CDR3 length: 16 amino acids. The CDR3 DNA reads TGTGCCAGCAGTGAAGCTAGCGGATCTAGCACAGATACGCAGTATTTT. Translating it yields CASSEASGSSTDTQYF.